The clone carrying this TCR beta chain came up many times. The antigen remains unidentified. A J-beta primer mix and a sample-barcoded 5' primer were used in a second PCR of about 7 to 12 cycles. Via MiXCR, TCRdb re-called the 5' RACE reads, giving one row per CDR3 protein. The sample includes hundreds of thousands of distinct CDR3 sequences, about 28% of them seen just once. These data originate in a study of blood T cells in healthy people across ages. Study results and limitations: Diversity estimates drawn from one million T cells were deemed underestimates.

The individuals who served as donors were healthy Caucasians living in Russia, aged about 6 to 90. This sequence originates from a woman at least 80 years old in good health. The specimen sequenced was blood.

The CDR3 here is CASSLRTSTDTQYF. CDR3 in DNA: TGCGCCAGCAGCTTAAGGACTAGTACGGATACGCAGTATTTT. The V and J genes are TRBV5-1 and TRBJ2-3; 7 bases match TRBD2. Germline V CDR1 and CDR2: SGHRS, YFSETQ. The CDR3 runs to 14 residues. V was clipped by 2 bases and J by 6 bases; unmatched bases: 6.